This entry features one T cell receptor (beta chain) sequence. The target of this receptor is not known. There are no base qualities to consult, and no much larger clone falls within one base. The data are from a study of blood T cell repertoires in COVID-19 (TCRdb year 2020). Regarding the study in general: Samples from collaborators originated in the United States, Italy and Spain and spanned both the acute and convalescent phases of COVID-19. The prospective study material was composed of cDNA or gDNA derived from T cells, B-cell-depleted T cells, or PBMCs. Deeply sampled blood TCRbeta repertoires from subjects exposed to, actively infected with, or recovered from COVID-19 were included in the dataset. A de-identified subject ID, COVID-19 status, age in years and sex were almost always included in the sample metadata. Where HLA class I and class II types were available, the types were taken from metadata supplied by the sample provider, not from assay-based typing. Samples were obtained from the ongoing ImmuneRACE study (first 160 participants) and from some 1,200 subjects provided by 6 global collaborators. The repertoires were released in a freely available public database intended as a resource for research on the immune response to SARS-CoV-2.

What the work shows at the level of the full study, not this receptor alone: The quantity of clinical and demographic metadata differed by source and by participant and was supplied without curation.

As encoded in the germline V gene, CDR1 is MNHEY while CDR2 is SVGAGI. From the cysteine up to the phenylalanine, the CDR3 has a length of 16 residues. Just the 48-base CDR3 DNA is kept, in frame starting at base 1. V was cut back by 4 bases and J by 2 bases, leaving a gap of 14 bases between them. TCRbeta CDR3 regions were amplified from genomic DNA by means of the immunoSEQ Assay, a bias-controlled multiplex PCR. Turning to the authors' computational methods: Within the assay, amplification of reference gene primers was used to estimate how many nucleated cells each sample contained. To quantify the absolute abundance of each unique TCRbeta CDR3 rearrangement, sequence reads were collapsed and filtered. For each sample, productive Simpson clonality was calculated by taking the square root of Simpson's diversity index across productive rearrangements. TCRdb re-hosts the immuneACCESS table, in-frame sequences only. Its copies lack some clones; in the studies checked, an unresolved V gene accounts for under half of them, and the cause for the rest is not known. From that table come the V and J calls and clone size; the DNA was used to work out D and trimming. This sample is represented by tens of thousands of clones; 82% of them were singletons. The ten largest clones capture more than 5.5% of the sample.

Each collaborating institution followed its own protocols to collect whole blood in K2EDTA tubes. For TCRbeta analysis, collaborators shipped samples as frozen whole blood, isolated PBMCs, or DNA extracted from either of those sample types. The TCR originated in a man aged 45-65 years with active or convalescent COVID-19. This receptor chain uses TRBV6-5 and TRBJ2-2, with TRBD2 as a weak D call on 6 bases. Sequences were obtained from peripheral blood. At the DNA level, the sequence is TGTGCCAGCAGTTTCCGGGACTCCACAAACACCGGGGAGCTGTTTTTT. It specifies CASSFRDSTNTGELFF.